Presented here are 6 T cell receptor beta chains from one specimen sequenced in a study of glioma-infiltrating T cells. TCR alpha and beta CDR3 regions were amplified from RNA using iRepertoire nested multiplex PCR. From the multiplex PCR reads, TCRdb called clonotypes with MiXCR, one entry per CDR3 protein. Among about 140,000 distinct CDR3 sequences listed, around 42% were seen once. Material for sequencing was glioma tissue, nonneoplastic brain tissue, or PBMCs (not recorded which). The receptors shown here come from a human donor with low-grade glioma or glioblastoma, undergoing nonglioma brain surgery, or in good health (not recorded which).

The table lists this clonotype with a few counts. The chain links TRBV6-1 to TRBJ1-1; no clear D gene. The V gene's germline CDR1 is MNHNS and CDR2 SASEGT. V lost 4 bases and J 2 bases, leaving 8 bases between the germline ends. This CDR3 spans 13 amino acids. CDR3 sequence: CASSGMVNTEAFF. In DNA form, the CDR3 reads TGTGCCAGCAGTGGGATGGTCAACACTGAAGCTTTCTTT.

This chain connects TRBV20-1 to TRBJ1-2; D uncertain. The CDR3 length is 11 residues. Trimming stripped 5 bases from V and 4 bases from J, with 8 bases between. Germline V gene data show CDR1 as DFQATT and CDR2 as SNEGSKA (reference sequence). The DNA for the CDR3 is TGCAGTGCTTATGAGACCTATGGCTACACCTTC. Translation gives CSAYETYGYTF.

In the case of this clonotype: A much larger clone lies one base from this, so it may be a read error. V is TRBV6-6 and J is TRBJ2-3, with TRBD1 as a possible D gene (5 bases). CDR1 is MNHNY, CDR2 SVGAGI, per germline (reference sequence). CDR3 length equals 14 residues. The CDR3 loop reads CAGSYTPQADTQYF. In nucleotides, the CDR3 is TGTGCCGGCAGTTACACCCCACAGGCAGATACGCAGTATTTT.

The chain has TRBV6-1 and TRBJ1-2; D gene unclear. Germline CDR1 reads MNHNS; CDR2 reads SASEGT. The CDR3 is 14 amino acids. Trimming stripped 6 bases from V and 8 bases from J, with 19 bases between. The CDR3 nucleotides read TGTGCCAGCAGAGCACCTGGTAGCTTGGGCGGCTACACCTTC. It encodes CASRAPGSLGGYTF.

This chain connects TRBV10-1 to TRBJ2-7; unclear D gene. Germline CDR1 reads WNHNN; CDR2 reads SYGVQD (reference sequence). This CDR3 is built from 14 residues. Trimming removed 2 bases at V and 0 bases at J, with 8 bases between. This CDR3 reads CASSETSNSYEQYF. CDR3 sequence (DNA): TGCGCCAGCAGTGAGACATCCAACTCCTACGAGCAGTACTTC.

J is TRBJ1-1 and V is TRBV11-2; 7 nucleotides line up with TRBD1. Germline CDR1 SGHAT, CDR2 FQNNGV. Losses at the gene ends were 0 bases for V and 2 bases for J; bases not matched to a gene: 12. The CDR3 totals 18 residues. The CDR3 region has the DNA TGTGCCAGCAGCTTAGATCAGGGGGTCTGGGTTAAAAACACTGAAGCTTTCTTT. This sequence encodes CASSLDQGVWVKNTEAFF. The full variable domain, with the rest looked up from reference TRBV11-2 and TRBJ1-1, is EAGVAQSPRYKIIEKRQSVAFWCNPISGHATLYWYQQILGQGPKLLIQFQNNGVVDDSQLPKDRFSAERLKGVDSTLKIQPAKLEDSAVYLCASSLDQGVWVKNTEAFFGQGTRLTVV.